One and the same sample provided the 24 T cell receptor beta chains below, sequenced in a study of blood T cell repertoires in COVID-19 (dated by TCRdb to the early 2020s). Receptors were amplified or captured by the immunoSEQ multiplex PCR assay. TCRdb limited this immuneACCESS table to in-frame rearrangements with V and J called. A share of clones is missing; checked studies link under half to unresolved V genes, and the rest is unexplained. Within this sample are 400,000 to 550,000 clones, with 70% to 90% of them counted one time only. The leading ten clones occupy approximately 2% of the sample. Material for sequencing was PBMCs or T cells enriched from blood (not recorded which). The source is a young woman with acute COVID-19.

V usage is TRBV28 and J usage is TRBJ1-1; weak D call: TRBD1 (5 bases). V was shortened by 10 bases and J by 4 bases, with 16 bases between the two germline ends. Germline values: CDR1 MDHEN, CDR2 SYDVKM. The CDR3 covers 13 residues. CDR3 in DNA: TGTGCCATCACTAGCCCGGGGGGCACTGAAGCTTTCTTT. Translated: CAITSPGGTEAFF.

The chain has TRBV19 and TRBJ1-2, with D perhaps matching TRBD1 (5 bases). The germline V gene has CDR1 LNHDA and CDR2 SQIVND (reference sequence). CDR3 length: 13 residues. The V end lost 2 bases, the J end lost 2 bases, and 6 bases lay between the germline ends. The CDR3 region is CASSIKGNYGYTF. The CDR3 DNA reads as TGTGCCAGTAGTATAAAGGGGAACTATGGCTACACCTTC. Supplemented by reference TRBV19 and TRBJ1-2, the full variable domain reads DGGITQSPKYLFRKEGQNVTLSCEQNLNHDAMYWYRQDPGQGLRLIYYSQIVNDFQKGDIAEGYSVSREKKESFPLTVTSAQKNPTAFYLCASSIKGNYGYTFGSGTRLTVV.

CDR3 loop: CASSLGQNTEAFF. In nucleotides, the CDR3 is TGTGCCAGCAGTTTGGGACAGAACACTGAAGCTTTCTTT. The J gene is TRBJ1-1, the V gene TRBV6-5; maybe TRBD1 (6 bases). Trimming cost V 4 bases and J 1 base, with 7 bases left between them. The CDR3 is 13 amino acids. The V gene's germline CDR1 is MNHEY and CDR2 SVGAGI.

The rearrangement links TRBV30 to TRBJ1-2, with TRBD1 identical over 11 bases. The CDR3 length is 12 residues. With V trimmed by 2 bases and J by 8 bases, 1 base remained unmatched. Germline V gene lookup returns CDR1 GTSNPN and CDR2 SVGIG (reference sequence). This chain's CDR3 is CAWSRDRGGYTF. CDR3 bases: TGTGCCTGGAGTAGGGACAGGGGGGGCTACACCTTC.

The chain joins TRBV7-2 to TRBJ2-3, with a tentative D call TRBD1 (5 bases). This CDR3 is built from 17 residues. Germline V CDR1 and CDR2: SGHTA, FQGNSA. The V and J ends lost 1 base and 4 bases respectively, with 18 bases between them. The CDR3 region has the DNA TGTGCCAGCAGCTTAGTTCGGGCAGGGTCTGGCTCAGATACGCAGTATTTT. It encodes CASSLVRAGSGSDTQYF. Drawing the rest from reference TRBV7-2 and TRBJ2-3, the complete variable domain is GAGVSQSPSNKVTEKGKDVELRCDPISGHTALYWYRQSLGQGLEFLIYFQGNSAPDKSGLPSDRFSAERTGGSVSTLTIQRTQQEDSAVYLCASSLVRAGSGSDTQYFGPGTRLTVL.

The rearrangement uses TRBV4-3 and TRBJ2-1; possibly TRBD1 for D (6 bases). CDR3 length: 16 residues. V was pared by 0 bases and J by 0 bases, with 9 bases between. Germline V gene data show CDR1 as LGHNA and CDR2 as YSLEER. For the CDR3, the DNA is TGCGCCAGCAGCCAAGAGGGGGCGGGCTCCTACAATGAGCAGTTCTTC. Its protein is CASSQEGAGSYNEQFF.

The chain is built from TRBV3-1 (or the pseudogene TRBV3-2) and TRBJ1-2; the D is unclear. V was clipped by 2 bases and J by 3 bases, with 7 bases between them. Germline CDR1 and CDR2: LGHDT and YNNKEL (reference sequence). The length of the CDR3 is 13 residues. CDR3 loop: CASSQFGDYGYTF. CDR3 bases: TGTGCCAGCAGCCAATTCGGAGACTATGGCTACACCTTC.

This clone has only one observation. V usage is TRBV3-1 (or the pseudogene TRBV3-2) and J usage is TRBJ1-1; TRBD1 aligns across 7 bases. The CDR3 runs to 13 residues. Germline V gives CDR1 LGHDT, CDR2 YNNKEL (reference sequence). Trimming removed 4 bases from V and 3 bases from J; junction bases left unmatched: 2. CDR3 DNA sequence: TGTGCCAGCAGCCCCGGGACAGACACTGAAGCTTTCTTT. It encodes CASSPGTDTEAFF.

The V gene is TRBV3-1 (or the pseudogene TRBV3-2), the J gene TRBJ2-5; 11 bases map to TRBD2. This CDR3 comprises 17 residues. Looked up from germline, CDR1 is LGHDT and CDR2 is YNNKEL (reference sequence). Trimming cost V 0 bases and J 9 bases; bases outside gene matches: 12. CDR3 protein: CASSQDEVAGGFSAQYF. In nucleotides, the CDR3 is TGTGCCAGCAGCCAAGATGAGGTAGCGGGGGGGTTTTCGGCCCAGTACTTC.

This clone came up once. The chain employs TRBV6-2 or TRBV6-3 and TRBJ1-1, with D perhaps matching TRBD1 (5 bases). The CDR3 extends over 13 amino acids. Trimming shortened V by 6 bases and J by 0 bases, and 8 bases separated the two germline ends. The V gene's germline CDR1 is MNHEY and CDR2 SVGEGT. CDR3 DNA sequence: TGTGCCAGCAGCGACAGCGTGAACACTGAAGCTTTCTTT. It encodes CASSDSVNTEAFF.

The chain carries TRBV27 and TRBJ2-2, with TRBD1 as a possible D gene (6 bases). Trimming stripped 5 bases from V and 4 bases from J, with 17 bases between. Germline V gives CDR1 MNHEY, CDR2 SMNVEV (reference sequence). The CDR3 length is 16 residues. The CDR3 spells CASSPPQGQITGELFF. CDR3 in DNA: TGTGCCAGCAGTCCACCCCAGGGACAAATCACCGGGGAGCTGTTTTTT.

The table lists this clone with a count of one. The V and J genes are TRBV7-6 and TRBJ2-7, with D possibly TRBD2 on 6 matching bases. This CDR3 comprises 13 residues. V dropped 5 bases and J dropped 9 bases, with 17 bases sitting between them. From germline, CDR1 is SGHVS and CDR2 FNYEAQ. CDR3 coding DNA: TGTGCCAGCAGCAAAGAGGGACTGCTCCGGCAGTACTTC. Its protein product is CASSKEGLLRQYF.

This chain's CDR3 is CASSTVPGQGHSGNTIYF. The CDR3 DNA sequence: TGTGCCAGTAGTACCGTCCCGGGACAGGGGCACTCTGGAAACACCATATATTTT. This chain uses TRBV19 with TRBJ1-3; 10 nucleotides agree with TRBD1. V lost 4 bases and J lost 0; bases outside the gene matches: 9. Germline V lookup: CDR1 LNHDA, CDR2 SQIVND (reference sequence). The CDR3 is 18 amino acids.

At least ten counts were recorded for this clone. The CDR3 nucleotides are TGCGCCAGCAGCCAAGAGGTCGGACACGCCGTTAATGAAAAACTGTTTTTT. This translates into CASSQEVGHAVNEKLFF. This rearrangement joins TRBV4-1 to TRBJ1-4, with D maybe TRBD1 (5 bases). CDR3 size: 17 residues. Germline values: CDR1 MGHRA, CDR2 YSYEKL. Trimming stripped 0 bases from V and 4 bases from J, with 15 bases between.

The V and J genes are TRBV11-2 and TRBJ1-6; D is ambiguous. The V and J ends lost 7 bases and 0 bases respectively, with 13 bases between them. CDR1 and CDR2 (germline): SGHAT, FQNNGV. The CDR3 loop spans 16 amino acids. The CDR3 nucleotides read TGTGCCAGCACCCCTGTACCGAGCTCCTATAATTCACCCCTCCACTTT. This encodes CASTPVPSSYNSPLHF.

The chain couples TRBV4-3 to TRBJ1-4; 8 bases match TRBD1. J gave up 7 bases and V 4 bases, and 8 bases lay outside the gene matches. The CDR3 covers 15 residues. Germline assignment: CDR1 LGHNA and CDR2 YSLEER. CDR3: CASSLQAGQAEKLFF. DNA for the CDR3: TGCGCCAGCAGCCTTCAGGCGGGACAGGCTGAAAAACTGTTTTTT.

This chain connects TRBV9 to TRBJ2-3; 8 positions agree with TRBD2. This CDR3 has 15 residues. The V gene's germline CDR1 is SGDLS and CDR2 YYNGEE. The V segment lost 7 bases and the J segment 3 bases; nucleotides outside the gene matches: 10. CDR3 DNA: TGTGCCAGCGGAAAGGGGGGACTAGTAACAGATACGCAGTATTTT. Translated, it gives CASGKGGLVTDTQYF.

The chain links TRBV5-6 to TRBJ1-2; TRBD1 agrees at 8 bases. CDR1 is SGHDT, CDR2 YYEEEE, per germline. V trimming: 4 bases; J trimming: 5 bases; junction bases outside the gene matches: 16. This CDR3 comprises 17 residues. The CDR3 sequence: CASSPWGGTGDHYGYTF. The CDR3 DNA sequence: TGTGCCAGCAGCCCTTGGGGGGGGACAGGCGACCATTATGGCTACACCTTC. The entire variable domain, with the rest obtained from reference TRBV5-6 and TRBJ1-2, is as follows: DAGVTQSPTHLIKTRGQQVTLRCSPKSGHDTVSWYQQALGQGPQFIFQYYEEEERQRGNFPDRFSGHQFPNYSSELNVNALLLGDSALYLCASSPWGGTGDHYGYTFGSGTRLTVV.

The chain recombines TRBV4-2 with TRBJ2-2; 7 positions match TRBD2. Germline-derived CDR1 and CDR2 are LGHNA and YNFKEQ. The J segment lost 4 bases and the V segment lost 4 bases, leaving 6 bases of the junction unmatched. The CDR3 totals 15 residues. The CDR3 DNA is TGTGCCAGCAGCCCCAGCGGGGAGACCACCGGGGAGCTGTTTTTT. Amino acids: CASSPSGETTGELFF.

The CDR3 is CASSSPTGRYNEQFF. DNA for the CDR3: TGTGCCAGCAGTTCCCCGACAGGGCGGTACAATGAGCAGTTCTTC. The chain combines TRBV28 with TRBJ2-1; 7 bases are shared with TRBD1. Per the germline V gene, CDR1 is MDHEN and CDR2 is SYDVKM. The CDR3 runs to 15 residues. The V segment lost 4 bases and the J segment 4 bases; nucleotides outside the gene matches: 7.

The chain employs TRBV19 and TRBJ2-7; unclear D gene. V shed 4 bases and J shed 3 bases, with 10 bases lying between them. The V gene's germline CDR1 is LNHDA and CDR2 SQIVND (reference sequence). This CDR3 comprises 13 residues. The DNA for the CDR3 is TGTGCCAGTAGTACCCCATCGGGCTACGAGCAGTACTTC. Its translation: CASSTPSGYEQYF. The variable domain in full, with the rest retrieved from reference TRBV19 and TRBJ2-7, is DGGITQSPKYLFRKEGQNVTLSCEQNLNHDAMYWYRQDPGQGLRLIYYSQIVNDFQKGDIAEGYSVSREKKESFPLTVTSAQKNPTAFYLCASSTPSGYEQYFGPGTRLTVT.

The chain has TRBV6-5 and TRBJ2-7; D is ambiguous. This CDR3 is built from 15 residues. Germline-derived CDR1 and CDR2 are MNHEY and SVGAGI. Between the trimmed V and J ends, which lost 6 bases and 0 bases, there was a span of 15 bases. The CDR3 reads CASSHYPTGSYEQYF. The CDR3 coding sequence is TGTGCCAGCAGCCACTATCCGACGGGCTCCTACGAGCAGTACTTC.

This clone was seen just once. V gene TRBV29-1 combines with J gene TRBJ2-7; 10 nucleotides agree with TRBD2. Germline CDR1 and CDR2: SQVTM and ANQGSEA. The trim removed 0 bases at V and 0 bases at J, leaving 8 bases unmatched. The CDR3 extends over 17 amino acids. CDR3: CSVEDETASGSSYEQYF. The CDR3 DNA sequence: TGCAGCGTTGAAGACGAAACGGCTAGCGGGAGCTCCTACGAGCAGTACTTC.

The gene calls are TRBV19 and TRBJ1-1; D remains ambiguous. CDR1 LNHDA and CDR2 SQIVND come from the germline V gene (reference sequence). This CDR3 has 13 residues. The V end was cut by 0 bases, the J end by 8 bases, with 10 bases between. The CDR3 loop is CASSIDQQAEAFF. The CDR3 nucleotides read TGTGCCAGTAGTATAGATCAGCAGGCGGAAGCTTTCTTT.